Each of the 6 T cell receptor beta chains below was sequenced from the same sample in a study of blood T cell repertoires in COVID-19. Sequencing used immunoSEQ multiplex PCR; TCRdb keeps in-frame clones, though not all of them. The sample has some 700,000 clones, approximately 90% seen once. Sequenced material: peripheral blood. The receptors were sampled from a woman aged 18-29 years with acute or convalescent COVID-19.

The rearrangement uses TRBV5-1 and TRBJ2-3; 7 positions agree with TRBD1. CDR3 size: 15 residues. Trimming removed 6 bases from V and 0 bases from J; junction bases left unmatched: 7. The germline gives CDR1 SGHRS, CDR2 YFSETQ. In DNA, the CDR3 is TGCGCCAGCAACTTCCGACAGGGTAGCACAGATACGCAGTATTTT. Residues: CASNFRQGSTDTQYF. Using reference TRBV5-1 and TRBJ2-3 for the parts outside the CDR3, the full variable domain is KAGVTQTPRYLIKTRGQQVTLSCSPISGHRSVSWYQQTPGQGLQFLFEYFSETQRNKGNFPGRFSGRQFSNSRSEMNVSTLELGDSALYLCASNFRQGSTDTQYFGPGTRLTVL.

The J gene is TRBJ1-6, the V gene TRBV5-4; TRBD1 aligns across 7 bases. In germline, CDR1 is SGHNT, CDR2 YYREEE (reference sequence). The CDR3 runs to 19 residues. Germline trimming cut 5 bases from V and 0 bases from J; bases unmatched to any gene: 14. CDR3 region: CASSSGQLACRSYNSPLHF. In DNA, the CDR3 is TGTGCCAGCAGTTCGGGACAGTTGGCGTGTCGCTCCTATAATTCACCCCTCCACTTT.

CDR3 sequence: CASSASRTGELFF. The CDR3, as DNA: TGTGCCAGCAGCGCTAGTCGCACCGGGGAGCTGTTTTTT. This sequence joins TRBV5-6 and TRBJ2-2; D is undetermined. The germline V and J ends were trimmed by 4 bases and 4 bases, with 8 bases remaining between them. Germline CDR1 is SGHDT and CDR2 is YYEEEE. This CDR3 is built from 13 residues.

The chain uses TRBV4-3 and TRBJ2-3; weak D call: TRBD2 (7 bases). Trimming cost V 3 bases and J 0 bases, with 19 bases left between them. Germline CDR1 is LGHNA and CDR2 is YSLEER. This CDR3 contains 18 residues. The CDR3 is CASSHPLGGGTSTDTQYF. The DNA for the CDR3 is TGCGCCAGCAGCCACCCCTTAGGGGGGGGGACTAGCACAGATACGCAGTATTTT.

The chain joins TRBV5-1 to TRBJ2-1; 7 bases are a match to TRBD2. CDR3 length: 15 residues. The germline V gene encodes CDR1 SGHRS and CDR2 YFSETQ. Losses at the gene ends were 4 bases for V and 3 bases for J; bases not matched to a gene: 7. The CDR3 coding sequence is TGCGCCAGCAGCCCCCGCCGGACTAGCTACAATGAGCAGTTCTTC. Protein product: CASSPRRTSYNEQFF.

The chain uses TRBV19 and TRBJ2-7; TRBD2 matches at 10 bases. V shed 4 bases and J 1 base; nucleotides not matched to a gene: 7. The CDR3 is 16 amino acids. Germline loops: CDR1 LNHDA, CDR2 SQIVND (reference sequence). In DNA form, the CDR3 reads TGTGCCAGTAGTAGCCACAGGACTAGCGGTTCCTACGAGCAGTACTTC. As protein: CASSSHRTSGSYEQYF.